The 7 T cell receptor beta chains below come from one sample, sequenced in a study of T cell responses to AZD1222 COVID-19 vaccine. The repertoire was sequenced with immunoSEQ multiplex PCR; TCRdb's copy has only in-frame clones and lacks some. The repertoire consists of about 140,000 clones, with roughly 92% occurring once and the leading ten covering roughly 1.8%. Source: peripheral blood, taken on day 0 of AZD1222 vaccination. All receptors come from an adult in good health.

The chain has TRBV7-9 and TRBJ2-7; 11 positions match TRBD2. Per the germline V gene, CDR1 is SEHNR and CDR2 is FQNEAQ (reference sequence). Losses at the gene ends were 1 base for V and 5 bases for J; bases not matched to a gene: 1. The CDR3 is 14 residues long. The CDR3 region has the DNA TGTGCCAGCAGCTTAGTGACTAGCGGGAACGAGCAGTACTTC. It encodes CASSLVTSGNEQYF. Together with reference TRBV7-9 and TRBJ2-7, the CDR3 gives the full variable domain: DTGVSQNPRHKITKRGQNVTFRCDPISEHNRLYWYRQTLGQGPEFLTYFQNEAQLEKSRLLSDRFSAERPKGSFSTLEIQRTEQGDSAMYLCASSLVTSGNEQYFGPGTRLTVT.

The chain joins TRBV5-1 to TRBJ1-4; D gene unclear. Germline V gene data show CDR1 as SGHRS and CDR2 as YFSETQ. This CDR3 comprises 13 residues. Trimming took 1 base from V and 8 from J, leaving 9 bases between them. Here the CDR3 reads CASSLNIGEKLFF. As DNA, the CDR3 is TGCGCCAGCAGCTTGAATATCGGGGAAAAACTGTTTTTT. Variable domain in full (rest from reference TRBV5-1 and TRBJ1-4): KAGVTQTPRYLIKTRGQQVTLSCSPISGHRSVSWYQQTPGQGLQFLFEYFSETQRNKGNFPGRFSGRQFSNSRSEMNVSTLELGDSALYLCASSLNIGEKLFFGSGTQLSVL.

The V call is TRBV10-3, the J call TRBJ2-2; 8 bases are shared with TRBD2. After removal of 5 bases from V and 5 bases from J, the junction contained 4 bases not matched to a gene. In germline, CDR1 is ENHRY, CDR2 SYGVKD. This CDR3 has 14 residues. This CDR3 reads CAISLAGDTGELFF. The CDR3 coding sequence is TGTGCCATCAGTCTAGCGGGCGATACCGGGGAGCTGTTTTTT.

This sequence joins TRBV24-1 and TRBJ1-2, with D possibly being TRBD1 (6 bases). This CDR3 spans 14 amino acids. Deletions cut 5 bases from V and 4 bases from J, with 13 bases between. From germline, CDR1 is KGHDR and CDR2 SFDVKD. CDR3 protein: CATSGGQGIYGYTF. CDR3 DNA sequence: TGTGCCACCAGTGGCGGGCAGGGGATCTATGGCTACACCTTC.

The CDR3 here is CASTISDREGSPLHF. Here the CDR3 DNA reads TGTGCCAGCACCATTTCTGACAGGGAAGGTTCACCCCTCCACTTT. The rearrangement links TRBV7-9 to TRBJ1-6, with 7 positions matching TRBD1. Germline loops: CDR1 SEHNR, CDR2 FQNEAQ (reference sequence). Trimming took 7 bases from V and 9 from J; bases not matched to a gene: 12. CDR3 length: 15 residues.

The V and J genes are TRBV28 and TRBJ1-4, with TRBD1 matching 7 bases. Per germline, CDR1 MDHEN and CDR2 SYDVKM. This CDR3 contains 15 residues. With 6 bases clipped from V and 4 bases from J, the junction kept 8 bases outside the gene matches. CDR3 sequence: CASSYGQAINEKLFF. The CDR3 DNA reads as TGTGCCAGCAGCTATGGACAGGCCATTAATGAAAAACTGTTTTTT.

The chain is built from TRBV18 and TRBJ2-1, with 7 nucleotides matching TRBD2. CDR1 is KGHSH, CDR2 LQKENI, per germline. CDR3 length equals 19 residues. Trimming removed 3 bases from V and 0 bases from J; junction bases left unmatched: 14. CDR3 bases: TGTGCCAGCTCACCCTTGGCTAGCGGCCAGACGAGCTCCTACAATGAGCAGTTCTTC. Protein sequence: CASSPLASGQTSSYNEQFF.